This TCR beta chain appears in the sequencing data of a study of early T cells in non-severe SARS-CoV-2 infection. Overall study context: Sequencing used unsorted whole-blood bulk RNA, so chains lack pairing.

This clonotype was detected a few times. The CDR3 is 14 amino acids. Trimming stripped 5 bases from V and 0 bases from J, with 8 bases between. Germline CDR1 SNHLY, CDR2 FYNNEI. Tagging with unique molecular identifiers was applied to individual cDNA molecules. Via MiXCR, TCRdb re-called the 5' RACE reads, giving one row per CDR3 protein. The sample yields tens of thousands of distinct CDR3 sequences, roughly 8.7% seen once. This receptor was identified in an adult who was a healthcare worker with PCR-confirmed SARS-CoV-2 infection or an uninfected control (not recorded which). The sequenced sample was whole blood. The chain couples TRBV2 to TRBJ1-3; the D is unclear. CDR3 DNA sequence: TGTGCCAGCAGTCCCGCCTACTCTGGAAACACCATATATTTT. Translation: CASSPAYSGNTIYF.